This T cell receptor beta chain was recovered during a study of T cell responses to AZD1222 COVID-19 vaccine. Study-level results: There were vaccine-associated CD4 TCRs across spike, dominant at 160-218 and 743-854. A reported finding is that nearly half of spike-specific TCRs target unmutated variant regions. Possibly, clonal diversity was underestimated; donors were largely white British and included more females.

Clones were sequenced by immunoSEQ multiplex PCR, and TCRdb holds only the in-frame ones, with some missing. The sample has roughly 43,000 clones, about four fifths seen once. This clone occurred a few times. Its matching antigen is unknown. Trimming at V came to 0 bases and at J to 0 bases, leaving 4 bases not matched to a gene. The CDR3 length is 16 residues. Looked up from germline, CDR1 is GTSNPN and CDR2 is SVGIG (reference sequence). This TCR was sampled from an adult who received the MenACWY meningococcal vaccine as a control. The starting material was peripheral blood, obtained 28 days after the second dose of the MenACWY control vaccine. The rearrangement joins TRBV30 to TRBJ1-3, with 8 bases matching TRBD1. This CDR3 reads CAWSVQGVSSGNTIYF. The CDR3 DNA reads as TGTGCCTGGAGTGTACAGGGGGTTAGCTCTGGAAACACCATATATTTT.